This entry lists 21 T cell receptor beta chains sequenced from one sample in a study of cytomegalovirus exposure and HLA in healthy donors. The PCR contained 60 Vbeta and 13 Jbeta primers. Assay used: immunoSEQ multiplex PCR; TCRdb lists only in-frame clones, some missing. The table records approximately 170,000 clones, 77% of them present only once. The sample taken for sequencing was PBMCs. The receptors shown here come from a woman aged 35 to 49 in good health and CMV-seropositive.

The chain has TRBV6-5 and TRBJ1-2; D gene ambiguous. The CDR3 loop spans 15 amino acids. Germline-derived CDR1 and CDR2 are MNHEY and SVGAGI. The V end lost 2 bases, the J end lost 2 bases, and 12 bases lay between the germline ends. The CDR3 region is CASSYGTQENYGYTF. In DNA, the CDR3 is TGTGCCAGCAGTTACGGTACACAAGAAAACTATGGCTACACCTTC.

The chain combines TRBV5-1 with TRBJ2-5, with D tentatively TRBD2 (6 bases). V was trimmed by 0 bases and J by 5 bases, leaving 14 bases between them. The CDR3 length is 15 residues. CDR1 is SGHRS and CDR2 is YFSETQ in the germline V gene. CDR3 DNA sequence: TGCGCCAGCAGCTTGGTTGGTAGCGGAGGGGAGACCCAGTACTTC. Its translation is CASSLVGSGGETQYF.

This clone was found a few times. The chain is built from TRBV6-5 and TRBJ2-5, with 12 bases lining up with TRBD1. Near its end, the DNA agrees better with TRBJ2-7, so the J call may be wrong. CDR1 is MNHEY and CDR2 is SVGAGI in the germline V gene. This CDR3 has 15 residues. The CDR3 loop reads CASSYSGQGASEQYF. CDR3 DNA: TGTGCCAGCAGTTACTCGGGACAGGGGGCCTCCGAGCAGTACTTC.

This chain links TRBV7-8 with TRBJ2-7; D is undetermined. CDR1 SGHVS and CDR2 FQNEAQ come from the germline V gene. The CDR3 is 14 residues long. Trimming took 5 bases from V and 2 from J, leaving 13 bases between them. The CDR3 nucleotides are TGTGCCAGCAGCCGCGCGAGAACCGCCTACGAGCAGTACTTC. This encodes CASSRARTAYEQYF.

The chain uses TRBV7-2 and TRBJ1-6; possible D gene TRBD1, 6 bases. The ends were cut back, 4 bases at V and 9 bases at J, with 22 bases in the middle. Germline loops: CDR1 SGHTA, CDR2 FQGNSA. The CDR3 is made up of 17 amino acids. The CDR3 loop reads CASSSLTGLGESSPLHF. CDR3 sequence (DNA): TGTGCCAGCAGCTCACTTACAGGGCTAGGCGAAAGTTCACCCCTCCACTTT.

This chain links TRBV7-7 with TRBJ2-5; tentatively, D is TRBD2 (6 bases). Germline values: CDR1 SSHAT, CDR2 FNYEAQ (reference sequence). V dropped 4 bases and J dropped 5 bases, with 11 bases sitting between them. There are 13 residues in the CDR3. The CDR3 DNA is TGTGCCAGCAGCTCCCTAGCGAGGGAGACCCAGTACTTC. It is translated as CASSSLARETQYF. Combining the CDR3 with reference TRBV7-7 and TRBJ2-5 gives the whole variable domain GAGVSQSPRYKVTKRGQDVTLRCDPISSHATLYWYQQALGQGPEFLTYFNYEAQPDKSGLPSDRFSAERPEGSISTLTIQRTEQRDSAMYRCASSSLARETQYFGPGTRLLVL.

This clone showed up just once. The V and J genes are TRBV27 and TRBJ2-1; 11 bases are shared with TRBD2. V was clipped by 6 bases and J by 7 bases; unmatched bases: 5. This CDR3 comprises 14 residues. Germline V gives CDR1 MNHEY, CDR2 SMNVEV (reference sequence). The CDR3 is CASSLAGGGNEQFF. CDR3 sequence (DNA): TGTGCCAGCAGCCTAGCGGGGGGTGGGAATGAGCAGTTCTTC.

DNA of the CDR3: TGTGCCAGCAGCTTTGGAAAGCGGGGGTCCTACAATGAGCAGTTCTTC. Amino acid sequence: CASSFGKRGSYNEQFF. V gene TRBV5-4 combines with J gene TRBJ2-1, with 8 positions matching TRBD2. The CDR3 runs 16 residues. Germline lookup yields CDR1 SGHNT and CDR2 YYREEE (reference sequence). V was pared by 2 bases and J by 1 base, with 5 bases of the junction left unmatched.

This clone showed up just a few times. This sequence joins TRBV30 and TRBJ1-2, with 9 bases that match TRBD1. The CDR3 has 13 amino acids. Germline assignment: CDR1 GTSNPN and CDR2 SVGIG (reference sequence). Unmatched junction bases numbered 9, after V lost 5 bases and J lost 8 bases. This CDR3 is CAWAWDRVGGYTF. The CDR3 nucleotides read TGTGCCTGGGCCTGGGACAGGGTGGGAGGCTACACCTTC. The whole variable domain, filled in from reference TRBV30 and TRBJ1-2, reads SQTIHQWPATLVQPVGSPLSLECTVEGTSNPNLYWYRQAAGRGLQLLFYSVGIGQISSEVPQNLSASRPQDRQFILSSKKLLLSDSGFYLCAWAWDRVGGYTFGSGTRLTVV.

The CDR3 is CASSEWTHGNQPQHF. In nucleotides, the CDR3 is TGTGCCAGCAGTGAATGGACTCATGGCAATCAGCCCCAGCATTTT. The V call is TRBV2, the J call TRBJ1-5; D is ambiguous. Trimming took 2 bases from V and 2 from J, leaving 10 bases between them. The CDR3 runs to 15 residues. Germline V gene data show CDR1 as SNHLY and CDR2 as FYNNEI.

The chain employs TRBV6-6 and TRBJ1-1, with D perhaps TRBD1 (5 bases). The CDR3 sequence is 15 residues long. Germline assignment: CDR1 MNHNY and CDR2 SVGAGI (reference sequence). Trimming removed 6 bases at V and 7 bases at J, with 21 bases between. Here the CDR3 reads CASSRAQGGGVEAFF. CDR3 bases: TGTGCCAGCAGCCGAGCTCAGGGTGGGGGGGTTGAAGCTTTCTTT.

The V call is TRBV7-9, the J call TRBJ2-5, with D tentatively TRBD1 (5 bases). The J call may be in error: the DNA end matches TRBJ2-7 better. The germline CDR1 and CDR2 sequences are SEHNR and FQNEAQ (reference sequence). CDR3 size: 13 residues. For the CDR3, the DNA is TGTGCCAGCAGCTTAGACTCAGGGCCCGAGCAGTACTTC. Translated, it gives CASSLDSGPEQYF.

This clone was picked up one time. The chain recombines TRBV27 with TRBJ1-1; D may be TRBD1 (6 bases). CDR3 size: 13 residues. Trimming cost V 5 bases and J 4 bases, with 11 bases left between them. Germline CDR1 is MNHEY and CDR2 is SMNVEV (reference sequence). In DNA form, the CDR3 reads TGTGCCAGCAGTCGCACAGGGACCACTGAAGCTTTCTTT. As protein: CASSRTGTTEAFF.

The chain is built from TRBV4-3 and TRBJ1-1; 8 bases are a match to TRBD1. V gave up 4 bases and J gave up 5 bases; unmatched junction bases: 3. CDR1 LGHNA and CDR2 YSLEER come from the germline V gene. CDR3 length equals 13 residues. The DNA of the CDR3 is TGCGCCAGCAGCCTCGGACAGGGAACTGAAGCTTTCTTT. Protein product: CASSLGQGTEAFF.

In this sample, this clone turned up a few times. The rearrangement links TRBV2 to TRBJ2-7; 13 nucleotides match TRBD2. Germline CDR1 SNHLY, CDR2 FYNNEI. The V and J ends lost 9 bases and 4 bases, in that order; junction bases with no gene match: 6. This CDR3 comprises 14 residues. The CDR3 nucleotides are TGTGCCAGGGCGTGGACTAGCGGGAGTTACGAGCAGTACTTC. Encoded protein: CARAWTSGSYEQYF.

Notes on this clone: Relative to the germline gene, one junction end is altered; a read error may explain this. The chain is built from TRBV7-8 and TRBJ2-7; TRBD1 matches at 7 bases. The CDR3 contains 12 residues. Germline V gene lookup returns CDR1 SGHVS and CDR2 FQNEAQ. The CDR3 loop reads CVSSKETGEQYF. The CDR3 bases are TGTGTCAGCAGCAAAGAGACAGGGGAGCAGTACTTC.

As concerns this clone: Other DNA sequences within the sample encode an identical CDR3. The chain is built from TRBV5-1 and TRBJ2-7, with TRBD1 matching over 9 bases. The trim removed 3 bases at V and 3 bases at J, leaving 1 base unmatched. Germline CDR1 reads SGHRS; CDR2 reads YFSETQ. The CDR3 spans 13 residues. The CDR3 bases are TGCGCCAGCAGCTCGACAGGGGGCTACGAGCAGTACTTC. Translation: CASSSTGGYEQYF.

The chain recombines TRBV5-4 with TRBJ2-5, with D maybe TRBD1 (6 bases). Per germline, CDR1 SGHNT and CDR2 YYREEE (reference sequence). The V end lost 3 bases, the J end lost 5 bases, and 17 bases lay between the germline ends. This CDR3 has 15 amino acids. This CDR3 is CASSSKEGGVETQYF. CDR3 in DNA: TGTGCCAGCAGCTCCAAGGAAGGGGGAGTTGAGACCCAGTACTTC.

The chain uses TRBV6-6 and TRBJ1-2, with D perhaps TRBD1 (6 bases). Germline assignment: CDR1 MNHNY and CDR2 SVGAGI (reference sequence). CDR3 length: 15 residues. The V end was cut by 2 bases, the J end by 2 bases, with 12 bases between. The CDR3 protein is CASSYQRGGNYGYTF. Here the CDR3 DNA reads TGTGCCAGCAGTTACCAAAGGGGGGGGAACTATGGCTACACCTTC.

The V gene is TRBV28, the J gene TRBJ2-5; 14 bases are a match to TRBD2. Trimming took 2 bases from V and 5 from J; bases not matched to a gene: 7. The CDR3 contains 17 residues. Per germline, CDR1 MDHEN and CDR2 SYDVKM. The CDR3 sequence is CASSLPGLAGVWETQYF. Here the CDR3 DNA reads TGTGCCAGCAGTTTACCGGGACTAGCGGGAGTTTGGGAGACCCAGTACTTC.

V and J are TRBV5-1 and TRBJ2-2; 13 bases agree with TRBD2. The CDR3 is made up of 16 amino acids. The junction had 1 base not matched to a gene; V was cut back by 0 bases and J by 5 bases. CDR1 and CDR2 (germline): SGHRS, YFSETQ. The CDR3 sequence: CASSLGLAGGTGELFF. The CDR3 DNA follows: TGCGCCAGCAGCTTGGGACTAGCGGGAGGAACCGGGGAGCTGTTTTTT.